The next 32 T cell receptor beta chains were all read from a single sample in a study of blood T cell repertoires in COVID-19. Profiling relied on immunoSEQ multiplex PCR, and the TCRdb table lists in-frame clones only, not all of them. The table lists 65,000 to 75,000 clones, 80% to 90% of them singletons. Sequencing was performed on peripheral blood. The receptors were sampled from a woman aged 45-65 years with active COVID-19.

This clone was seen once. The chain has TRBV6-5 and TRBJ2-7; 8 positions agree with TRBD2. Germline V gene lookup returns CDR1 MNHEY and CDR2 SVGAGI. The CDR3 has 16 amino acids. Losses at the gene ends were 4 bases for V and 5 bases for J; bases not matched to a gene: 13. The CDR3 region has the DNA TGTGCCAGCAGTTCGCCGGACGGGAGGGCCACCCACGAGCAGTACTTC. This gives the protein CASSSPDGRATHEQYF.

The chain uses TRBV19 and TRBJ2-7, with 11 nucleotides matching TRBD2. Trimming took 6 bases from V and 5 from J; bases not matched to a gene: 15. The length of the CDR3 is 17 residues. Germline assignment: CDR1 LNHDA and CDR2 SQIVND (reference sequence). CDR3 amino acids: CASSGGVGLAGGHEQYF. CDR3 nucleotide sequence: TGTGCCAGTAGCGGGGGTGTAGGGCTAGCGGGAGGCCACGAGCAGTACTTC.

CDR3 DNA sequence: TGTGCCAGCAGTCGCAGGCAAAACACCGGGGAGCTGTTTTTT. Translation: CASSRRQNTGELFF. The chain uses TRBV2 and TRBJ2-2, with D unclear. The CDR3 runs to 14 residues. CDR1 and CDR2 from the germline V gene are SNHLY and FYNNEI. The V end lost 5 bases, the J end lost 2 bases, and 9 bases lay between the germline ends.

This chain uses TRBV18 with TRBJ1-5; 7 bases agree with TRBD1. This CDR3 comprises 16 residues. After removal of 3 bases from V and 5 bases from J, the junction contained 10 bases not matched to a gene. Looked up from germline, CDR1 is KGHSH and CDR2 is LQKENI. The CDR3 is CASSPTRDRDYQPQHF. CDR3 nucleotide sequence: TGTGCCAGCTCACCCACCCGCGACAGGGATTATCAGCCCCAGCATTTT.

J is TRBJ2-7 and V is TRBV27, with D perhaps matching TRBD1 (6 bases). The length of the CDR3 is 14 residues. The germline V gene encodes CDR1 MNHEY and CDR2 SMNVEV (reference sequence). Trimming left V 2 bases short and J 2 bases short, with 10 bases between. CDR3 in DNA: TGTGCCAGCAGTTTAAACAGGGACACCTACGAGCAGTACTTC. It is translated as CASSLNRDTYEQYF.

This sequence joins TRBV9 and TRBJ2-5; 9 nucleotides match TRBD2. After removal of 4 bases from V and 4 bases from J, the junction contained 14 bases not matched to a gene. Germline V CDR1 and CDR2: SGDLS, YYNGEE. The CDR3 length is 17 residues. The chain's CDR3 is CASSSKWLAGSSETQYF. DNA of the CDR3: TGTGCCAGCAGCTCCAAATGGCTAGCGGGAAGTTCAGAGACCCAGTACTTC.

This chain joins TRBV9 and TRBJ2-1, with TRBD2 matching 11 bases. J gave up 3 bases and V 0 bases, and 8 bases lay outside the gene matches. The CDR3 runs to 18 residues. Germline V gene sequence: CDR1 SGDLS, CDR2 YYNGEE. The CDR3 sequence is CASSVDDSGRAVYNEQFF. CDR3 in DNA: TGTGCCAGCAGCGTAGATGATAGCGGGAGGGCTGTCTACAATGAGCAGTTCTTC.

This chain connects TRBV7-9 to TRBJ2-5; 12 positions agree with TRBD1. Losses at the gene ends were 5 bases for V and 6 bases for J; bases not matched to a gene: 7. This CDR3 has 15 amino acids. Germline CDR1 SEHNR, CDR2 FQNEAQ (reference sequence). CDR3 loop: CASSQGTGGEKTQYF. The CDR3 DNA sequence: TGTGCCAGCAGCCAAGGGACAGGGGGCGAGAAGACCCAGTACTTC.

The chain uses TRBV5-6 and TRBJ2-7, with 10 bases identical to TRBD1. Germline values: CDR1 SGHDT, CDR2 YYEEEE. The CDR3 spans 15 residues. J was trimmed by 3 bases and V by 2 bases; bases with no gene match: 5. This CDR3 reads CASSFPGTGVYEQYF. The CDR3 DNA reads TGTGCCAGCAGCTTCCCCGGGACAGGGGTCTACGAGCAGTACTTC.

In DNA form, the CDR3 reads TGTGCCTGGAGTTTCCTCGACAAGGCCCAAGCTGAAGCTTTCTTT. It specifies CAWSFLDKAQAEAFF. The chain joins TRBV30 to TRBJ1-1, with unresolved D. CDR1 is GTSNPN and CDR2 is SVGIG in the germline V gene (reference sequence). This CDR3 is built from 15 residues. Trimming took 2 bases from V and 6 from J, leaving 19 bases between them.

CDR3 residues: CASSLRGQGATDTQYF. DNA of the CDR3: TGCGCCAGCAGCTTGAGGGGACAGGGGGCTACAGATACGCAGTATTTT. The gene calls are TRBV5-1 and TRBJ2-3; 12 positions agree with TRBD1. Germline assignment: CDR1 SGHRS and CDR2 YFSETQ. V lost 1 base and J lost 3; bases outside the gene matches: 3. The CDR3 totals 16 residues.

The chain has TRBV2 and TRBJ2-3; 9 nucleotides match TRBD2. CDR1 SNHLY and CDR2 FYNNEI come from the germline V gene. After removal of 5 bases from V and 0 bases from J, the junction contained 3 bases not matched to a gene. CDR3 length: 15 residues. The CDR3 DNA reads TGTGCCAGCAGTTCTACTAGCGGGAGCACAGATACGCAGTATTTT. Translation: CASSSTSGSTDTQYF.

V usage is TRBV5-1 and J usage is TRBJ1-4, with 8 nucleotides matching TRBD1. The CDR3 covers 15 residues. The junction had 2 bases not matched to a gene; V was cut back by 4 bases and J by 0 bases. Germline assignment: CDR1 SGHRS and CDR2 YFSETQ. CDR3 sequence (DNA): TGCGCCAGCAGCACACAGGGGGCAACTAATGAAAAACTGTTTTTT. Residues: CASSTQGATNEKLFF.

In its sample, this clone was seen a few times. V gene TRBV5-1 combines with J gene TRBJ2-7; D uncertain. This CDR3 spans 15 amino acids. Trimming took 4 bases from V and 0 from J, leaving 14 bases between them. Germline values: CDR1 SGHRS, CDR2 YFSETQ. The CDR3 nucleotides read TGCGCCAGCAGCCTCCGAGCCGAAAACTCCTACGAGCAGTACTTC. It translates to CASSLRAENSYEQYF.

The chain joins TRBV3-1 (or the pseudogene TRBV3-2) to TRBJ2-7; TRBD2 matches 11 bases. The CDR3 has 16 amino acids. The junction had 9 bases not matched to a gene; V was cut back by 1 base and J by 7 bases. Germline CDR1 reads LGHDT; CDR2 reads YNNKEL (reference sequence). The CDR3, as DNA: TGTGCCAGCAGCCAAGGATTGGCTAGCGGGGGGAAGGAGCAGTACTTC. Its protein product is CASSQGLASGGKEQYF.

This chain connects TRBV30 to TRBJ1-1; 7 bases are a match to TRBD1. The CDR3 covers 13 residues. V was clipped by 4 bases and J by 3 bases; unmatched bases: 5. Germline V CDR1 and CDR2: GTSNPN, SVGIG (reference sequence). The CDR3 DNA sequence: TGTGCCTGGAACGGCAGGGGGGACACTGAAGCTTTCTTT. The encoded protein is CAWNGRGDTEAFF.

The chain uses TRBV5-3 and TRBJ2-4, with 16 bases matching TRBD2. TRBV5-3 is an ORF for which the function is uncertain. CDR3 length: 18 amino acids. V lost 3 bases, J lost 0 bases, and 3 bases stayed unmatched. CDR3 DNA sequence: TGTGCCAGAAGCTGGGGACTAGCGGGAGGGCTAGCCAAAAACATTCAGTACTTC. Protein: CARSWGLAGGLAKNIQYF.

This sequence joins TRBV2 and TRBJ1-1; TRBD1 agrees at 8 bases. The length of the CDR3 is 14 residues. Germline CDR1 and CDR2: SNHLY and FYNNEI. J lost 4 bases, V lost 8 bases, and 9 bases had no gene match. The CDR3 DNA follows: TGTGCCAGCTTACACAGGGGGTCGGGCACTGAAGCTTTCTTT. Translation: CASLHRGSGTEAFF.

As regards this clone: One end of the junction fails to match germline, which may point to a read error. The chain carries TRBV2 and TRBJ2-7; a possible D gene is TRBD1 (7 bases). Germline V gene sequence: CDR1 SNHLY, CDR2 FYNNEI. This CDR3 region has 13 residues. CDR3 amino acids: CASRYRGTTGDFF. The CDR3 region has the DNA TGTGCCAGCAGATACAGGGGAACGACCGGGGACTTCTTC.

V and J are TRBV4-1 and TRBJ1-3; no clear D gene. Germline CDR1 MGHRA, CDR2 YSYEKL. V lost 3 bases, J lost 0 bases, and 12 bases lay in between. The CDR3 length is 16 residues. CDR3 sequence: CASSQGRASSGNTIYF. CDR3 DNA: TGCGCCAGCAGCCAGGGGAGGGCAAGCTCTGGAAACACCATATATTTT.

The count of this clone is one. The chain combines TRBV5-4 with TRBJ2-3; D is perhaps TRBD1 (5 bases). Looked up from germline, CDR1 is SGHNT and CDR2 is YYREEE (reference sequence). This CDR3 has 12 residues. V gave up 5 bases and J gave up 5 bases, with 9 bases separating them. The DNA of the CDR3 is TGTGCCAGCAGTGCAGGGTTAGATACGCAGTATTTT. It specifies CASSAGLDTQYF.

DNA for the CDR3: TGTGCCAGCAGCCAGCTCACAGGTGGGAACTACAATGAGCAGTTCTTC. Its translation: CASSQLTGGNYNEQFF. The rearrangement uses TRBV3-1 (or the pseudogene TRBV3-2) and TRBJ2-1; tentatively, D is TRBD1 (5 bases). The length of the CDR3 is 16 residues. Per the germline V gene, CDR1 is LGHDT and CDR2 is YNNKEL (reference sequence). Trimming left V 3 bases short and J 3 bases short, with 15 bases between.

This clone was found a few times. The rearrangement uses TRBV28 and TRBJ2-7; D gene uncertain. This CDR3 has 12 residues. CDR1 and CDR2 (germline): MDHEN, SYDVKM. Trimming left V 6 bases short and J 4 bases short, with 10 bases between. The CDR3 region has the DNA TGTGCCAGCAGCCTAGAGCCTTACGAGCAGTACTTC. Its protein is CASSLEPYEQYF. Using reference TRBV28 and TRBJ2-7 for the parts outside the CDR3, the full variable domain is DVKVTQSSRYLVKRTGEKVFLECVQDMDHENMFWYRQDPGLGLRLIYFSYDVKMKEKGDIPEGYSVSREKKERFSLILESASTNQTSMYLCASSLEPYEQYFGPGTRLTVT.

The chain carries TRBV15 and TRBJ2-2, with D possibly matching TRBD2 (5 bases). The length of the CDR3 is 15 residues. Germline lookup yields CDR1 LNHNV and CDR2 YYDKDF (reference sequence). V was trimmed by 2 bases and J by 6 bases, leaving 13 bases between them. CDR3 in amino acids: CATSRPGRVPGELFF. The CDR3 region has the DNA TGTGCCACCAGCAGACCCGGGCGGGTCCCCGGGGAGCTGTTTTTT.

This chain uses TRBV5-1 with TRBJ2-3; 9 nucleotides agree with TRBD1. The CDR3 consists of 15 residues. Germline-derived CDR1 and CDR2 are SGHRS and YFSETQ. J was trimmed by 3 bases and V by 3 bases; bases with no gene match: 5. The CDR3 bases are TGCGCCAGCAGCTGGGGACAGGGTCGTACAGATACGCAGTATTTT. Its protein is CASSWGQGRTDTQYF.

The genes are TRBV4-1 and TRBJ2-3, with 9 bases lining up with TRBD2. There are 17 residues in the CDR3. Germline CDR1 reads MGHRA; CDR2 reads YSYEKL. V shed 5 bases, J shed 3 bases, and the junction held 12 bases outside the gene matches. CDR3 nucleotide sequence: TGCGCCAGCAGCTCCGGAGTAGCGGGAGATCTGACAGATACGCAGTATTTT. It encodes CASSSGVAGDLTDTQYF.

The rearrangement uses TRBV3-1 (or the pseudogene TRBV3-2) and TRBJ2-1; 8 nucleotides match TRBD2. The CDR3 sequence is 15 residues long. Per the germline V gene, CDR1 is LGHDT and CDR2 is YNNKEL (reference sequence). V dropped 0 bases and J dropped 6; count of bases not matched to a gene: 4. This CDR3 reads CASSQDPGGVNEQFF. In nucleotides, the CDR3 is TGTGCCAGCAGCCAAGATCCCGGGGGGGTCAATGAGCAGTTCTTC.

The chain is built from TRBV4-1 and TRBJ2-1, with D possibly being TRBD1 (5 bases). Trimming shortened V by 2 bases and J by 4 bases, and 15 bases separated the two germline ends. The CDR3 sequence is 16 residues long. CDR1 MGHRA and CDR2 YSYEKL come from the germline V gene. CDR3 nucleotide sequence: TGCGCCAGCAGCCAATTAGGGGCGGCTGCTTACAATGAGCAGTTCTTC. Protein sequence: CASSQLGAAAYNEQFF.

The chain carries TRBV11-3 and TRBJ2-3, with 8 bases aligning to TRBD1. The CDR3 length is 18 residues. V trimming: 5 bases; J trimming: 2 bases; junction bases outside the gene matches: 15. The V gene's germline CDR1 is SGHNT and CDR2 YENEEA. CDR3 sequence (DNA): TGTGCCAGCAGCCCAGGGGGCCACGCCAGCTTTTTCACAGATACGCAGTATTTT. As protein: CASSPGGHASFFTDTQYF.

The chain links TRBV30 to TRBJ1-1; TRBD1 agrees at 7 bases. The length of the CDR3 is 10 residues. Losses at the gene ends were 5 bases for V and 6 bases for J; bases not matched to a gene: 0. CDR1 and CDR2 (germline): GTSNPN, SVGIG (reference sequence). CDR3 in amino acids: CAWGQAEAFF. Written as DNA, the CDR3 is TGTGCCTGGGGACAGGCTGAAGCTTTCTTT. The complete variable domain, with remaining parts taken from reference TRBV30 and TRBJ1-1, reads SQTIHQWPATLVQPVGSPLSLECTVEGTSNPNLYWYRQAAGRGLQLLFYSVGIGQISSEVPQNLSASRPQDRQFILSSKKLLLSDSGFYLCAWGQAEAFFGQGTRLTVV.

This clone was recorded once. The CDR3 loop reads CASTKLAGQGEQYF. CDR3 DNA sequence: TGTGCCAGCACCAAACTAGCGGGTCAGGGGGAGCAGTACTTC. The chain carries TRBV2 and TRBJ2-7; 9 nucleotides line up with TRBD2. The CDR3 totals 14 residues. J was trimmed by 7 bases and V by 7 bases; bases with no gene match: 11. The germline CDR1 and CDR2 sequences are SNHLY and FYNNEI.

The chain carries TRBV28 and TRBJ1-1, with D unclear. The CDR3 runs 11 residues. The germline CDR1 and CDR2 sequences are MDHEN and SYDVKM. V lost 7 bases and J 4 bases, leaving 7 bases between the germline ends. Here the CDR3 DNA reads TGTGCCAGCACCGCCGGCACTGAAGCTTTCTTT. Translating gives CASTAGTEAFF.